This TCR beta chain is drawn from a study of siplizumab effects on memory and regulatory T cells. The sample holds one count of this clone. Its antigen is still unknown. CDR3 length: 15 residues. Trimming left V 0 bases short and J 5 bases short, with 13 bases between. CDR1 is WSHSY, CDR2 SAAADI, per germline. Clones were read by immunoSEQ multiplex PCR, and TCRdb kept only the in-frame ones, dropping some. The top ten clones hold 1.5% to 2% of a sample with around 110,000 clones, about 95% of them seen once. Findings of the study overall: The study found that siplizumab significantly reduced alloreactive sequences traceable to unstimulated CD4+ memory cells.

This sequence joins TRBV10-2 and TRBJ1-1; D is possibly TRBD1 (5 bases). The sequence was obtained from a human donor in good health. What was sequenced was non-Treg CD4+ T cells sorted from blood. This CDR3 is CASSESGAGRTEAFF. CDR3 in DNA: TGCGCCAGCAGTGAGTCCGGGGCAGGGAGGACTGAAGCTTTCTTT.